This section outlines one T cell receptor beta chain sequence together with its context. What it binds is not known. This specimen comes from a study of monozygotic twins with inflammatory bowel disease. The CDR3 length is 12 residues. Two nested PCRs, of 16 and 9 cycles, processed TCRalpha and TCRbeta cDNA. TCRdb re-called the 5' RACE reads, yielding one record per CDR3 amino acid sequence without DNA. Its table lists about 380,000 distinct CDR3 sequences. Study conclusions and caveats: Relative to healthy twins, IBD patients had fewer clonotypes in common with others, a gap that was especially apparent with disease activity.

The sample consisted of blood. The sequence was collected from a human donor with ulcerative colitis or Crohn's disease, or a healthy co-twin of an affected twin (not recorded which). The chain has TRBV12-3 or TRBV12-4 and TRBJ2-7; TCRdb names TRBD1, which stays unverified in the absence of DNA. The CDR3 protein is CANTTGVYEQYF.